The present TCR beta chain was sequenced within a study of blood T cell repertoires in COVID-19. About the research overall: The United States, Italy and Spain supplied acute and convalescent COVID-19 samples.

Sequencing was performed with immunoSEQ multiplex PCR; in TCRdb, only in-frame clones are kept and a portion is missing. The table has around 88,000 clones, 90% seen once. The TCR was taken from a man aged 55 to 70 with acute or convalescent COVID-19. Sequenced material: peripheral blood.

The CDR3 is CASASGGLENEQFF. Here the CDR3 DNA reads TGCGCCAGCGCTTCGGGGGGGCTCGAGAATGAGCAGTTCTTC. The chain couples TRBV5-1 to TRBJ2-1, with 8 bases fitting TRBD2. The CDR3 runs 14 residues. Trimming at V came to 7 bases and at J to 7 bases, leaving 10 bases not matched to a gene. The germline V gene has CDR1 SGHRS and CDR2 YFSETQ.